There are many counts of the clone carrying this T cell receptor beta chain. Its antigen is still unknown. This sample stems from a study of early T cells in non-severe SARS-CoV-2 infection. The wider study: Chains stayed unpaired after sequencing of bulk RNA from unsorted whole blood. Regarding the study as a whole: Reliance on VDJdb matching favored anti-spike CD8 responses; private and CD4 specificities were missed.

The TCR library protocol was used to attach unique molecular identifiers. These identifiers were attached to individual cDNA molecules. MiXCR, run by TCRdb on the 5' RACE reads, gives a single entry per CDR3 protein. The sample gives some 28,000 distinct CDR3 sequences, approximately 5.6% of which show up once; roughly a quarter is in the top ten. The clonotype comes from an adult who was a healthcare worker with PCR-confirmed SARS-CoV-2 infection or an uninfected control (not recorded which). The material sequenced was whole blood.

As DNA, the CDR3 is TGTGCCAGCAGCGTACAGGGGCGAGAGACCCAGTACTTC. Protein sequence: CASSVQGRETQYF. V usage is TRBV7-9 and J usage is TRBJ2-5; the match to TRBD1 covers 7 bases. CDR1 SEHNR and CDR2 FQNEAQ come from the germline V gene (reference sequence). V dropped 5 bases and J dropped 4; count of bases not matched to a gene: 4. The CDR3 is made up of 13 amino acids.